This T cell receptor (beta chain) stems from a study of vaccination and CD4 T cells after COVID-19. Overall study context: Convalescent cases comprised eight to ten mild and one severe, all SARS-CoV-2 positive by nasal swab PCR. For each participant, vaccination comprised two doses of either the BNT162b2 or the mRNA-1273 vaccine. Regarding the study as a whole: The median SARS-CoV-2-reactive clonotype number increased from 21 to 38, without statistical significance.

With 4 bases removed from V and 4 bases from J, the gap between germline ends came to 11 bases. This CDR3 is built from 14 residues. Germline V lookup: CDR1 SNHLY, CDR2 FYNNEI. A remark on this clonotype: The antigen remains undetermined.

In TCRdb, the PCR reads were re-called with MiXCR into one record per CDR3 protein. The repertoire includes about 19,000 distinct CDR3 sequences, around 64% of them detected once, and around 1.1% sits in the top ten. The sequencing here drew on CD4+ T cells from blood, taken after SARS-CoV-2 vaccination. The rearrangement uses TRBV2 and TRBJ1-5, with D possibly TRBD1 on 5 matching bases. The source of this sequence is a human donor who had recovered from COVID-19. The CDR3 here is CASSVLTANQPQHF. The CDR3 DNA reads as TGTGCCAGCAGTGTTCTGACAGCAAATCAGCCCCAGCATTTT.